A single sample is the source of the 11 T cell receptor beta chains below, sequenced in a study of regulatory T cells in long-lasting Graves disease. Arm-PCR with iRepertoire HTBI primers amplified the CDR3 regions for these TCR beta libraries. A single record per CDR3 protein comes from TCRdb applying MiXCR to the multiplex PCR reads. The profile shows about 420,000 distinct CDR3 sequences, about a sixth of them singletons. The time point is: newly diagnosed GD, antithyroid drugs for less than 3 months. With RNA extracted from PBMCs as input, the TCR library was made. The data also belong to a second study, concerning T cells in Graves' hyperthyroidism and ophthalmopathy.

Material: peripheral blood mononuclear cells (PBMCs), obtained at new diagnosis, from a patient treated with antithyroid drugs. Receptors originate from a woman aged 18 to 35 with Graves disease.

This clonotype was counted many times. CDR3 coding DNA: TGTGCCAGCAGCTTACGGGGACCGACCTACAATGAGCAGTTCTTC. Its translation: CASSLRGPTYNEQFF. V is TRBV7-2 and J is TRBJ2-1; either TRBD1 or TRBD2 may fit D (5 bases each). Per the germline V gene, CDR1 is SGHTA and CDR2 is FQGNSA. The CDR3 covers 15 residues. The V end lost 2 bases, the J end lost 2 bases, and 10 bases lay between the germline ends.

This clonotype has a count of ten or more. The V gene is TRBV20-1, the J gene TRBJ2-7, with D possibly being TRBD1 (5 bases). Trimming removed 3 bases from V and 3 bases from J, with 12 bases in between. Germline V gene sequence: CDR1 DFQATT, CDR2 SNEGSKA (reference sequence). CDR3 length: 13 residues. The CDR3: CSASRGSNYEQYF. For the CDR3, the DNA is TGCAGTGCTAGTAGGGGATCGAACTACGAGCAGTACTTC.

This clonotype was counted ten times or more. V usage is TRBV6-1 and J usage is TRBJ1-2; D is ambiguous. V lost 7 bases and J 3 bases, leaving 12 bases between the germline ends. The CDR3 sequence is 13 residues long. Per the germline V gene, CDR1 is MNHNS and CDR2 is SASEGT. In DNA, the CDR3 is TGTGCCAGCACCGAGGACGGCTACTATGGCTACACCTTC. This sequence encodes CASTEDGYYGYTF.

This clonotype was seen repeatedly, ten times or more. The V gene is TRBV5-1, the J gene TRBJ2-1; 10 positions match TRBD2. The CDR3 totals 15 residues. The V gene end was trimmed by 2 bases and the J gene end by 7 bases; junction bases not matched to a gene: 6. Germline CDR1 SGHRS, CDR2 YFSETQ. The CDR3 DNA is TGCGCCAGCAGCTTTACTAGCGGGGAATTTAATGAGCAGTTCTTC. Translation: CASSFTSGEFNEQFF. The full variable domain, in which reference TRBV5-1 and TRBJ2-1 provide the parts outside the CDR3, is KAGVTQTPRYLIKTRGQQVTLSCSPISGHRSVSWYQQTPGQGLQFLFEYFSETQRNKGNFPGRFSGRQFSNSRSEMNVSTLELGDSALYLCASSFTSGEFNEQFFGPGTRLTVL.

This clonotype was recorded a few times. This chain connects TRBV30 to TRBJ2-1; the D is unclear. V lost 0 bases and J lost 6, with 6 bases in between. Per the germline V gene, CDR1 is GTSNPN and CDR2 is SVGIG (reference sequence). This CDR3 comprises 12 residues. CDR3 residues: CAWSVSSNEQFF. The CDR3 DNA is TGTGCCTGGAGTGTGAGTTCCAATGAGCAGTTCTTC.

The chain couples TRBV27 to TRBJ1-2, with a possible D match to TRBD1 (6 bases). Germline-derived CDR1 and CDR2 are MNHEY and SMNVEV (reference sequence). There are 13 residues in the CDR3. Trimming took 2 bases from V and 6 from J, leaving 10 bases between them. The CDR3 here is CASSLNGGHGYTF. The CDR3 nucleotides read TGTGCCAGCAGTTTAAATGGGGGGCATGGCTACACCTTC.

The chain links TRBV6-1 to TRBJ2-5; 14 nucleotides match TRBD2. After removal of 6 bases from V and 5 bases from J, the junction contained 8 bases not matched to a gene. Germline CDR1 is MNHNS and CDR2 is SASEGT. The length of the CDR3 is 16 residues. The CDR3 loop reads CASSGGLAGGGETQYF. CDR3 DNA: TGTGCCAGCAGCGGAGGACTAGCGGGAGGAGGGGAGACCCAGTACTTC.

Ten or more counts support this clonotype. The chain combines TRBV28 with TRBJ2-1, with D possibly TRBD2 on 6 matching bases. The CDR3 sequence is 12 residues long. Germline CDR1 and CDR2: MDHEN and SYDVKM. The V gene lost 5 bases and the J gene lost 15 bases, with 17 bases spanning the gap. Here the CDR3 DNA reads TGTGCCAGCAGTGGGGACTTCCCCGTGGCGTTCTTC. It is translated as CASSGDFPVAFF.

At least ten counts were recorded for this clonotype. CDR3 bases: TGTGCCAGCAGCATAAGACCTTGGGGGGCGCTTGACATTCAGTACTTC. Encoded protein: CASSIRPWGALDIQYF. V is TRBV7-8 and J is TRBJ2-4; D is tentatively TRBD1 or TRBD2 (6 bases each). Trimming left V 5 bases short and J 8 bases short, with 22 bases between. Germline V gives CDR1 SGHVS, CDR2 FQNEAQ. This CDR3 is 16 amino acids long.

J is TRBJ2-7 and V is TRBV30, with unresolved D. The V end was cut by 1 base, the J end by 3 bases, with 7 bases between. The CDR3 has 12 amino acids. CDR1 and CDR2 (germline): GTSNPN, SVGIG (reference sequence). In DNA form, the CDR3 reads TGTGCCTGGAGTGGTCAGATCTACGAGCAGTACTTC. It specifies CAWSGQIYEQYF.

A few counts support this clonotype. The genes are TRBV29-1 and TRBJ2-1; TRBD2 might be the D (7 bases). Trimming shortened V by 0 bases and J by 10 bases, and 16 bases separated the two germline ends. The CDR3 runs 14 residues. Germline values: CDR1 SQVTM, CDR2 ANQGSEA. CDR3: CSVEDLGGAGEQFF. In nucleotides, the CDR3 is TGCAGCGTTGAAGATCTTGGGGGGGCAGGGGAGCAGTTCTTC.